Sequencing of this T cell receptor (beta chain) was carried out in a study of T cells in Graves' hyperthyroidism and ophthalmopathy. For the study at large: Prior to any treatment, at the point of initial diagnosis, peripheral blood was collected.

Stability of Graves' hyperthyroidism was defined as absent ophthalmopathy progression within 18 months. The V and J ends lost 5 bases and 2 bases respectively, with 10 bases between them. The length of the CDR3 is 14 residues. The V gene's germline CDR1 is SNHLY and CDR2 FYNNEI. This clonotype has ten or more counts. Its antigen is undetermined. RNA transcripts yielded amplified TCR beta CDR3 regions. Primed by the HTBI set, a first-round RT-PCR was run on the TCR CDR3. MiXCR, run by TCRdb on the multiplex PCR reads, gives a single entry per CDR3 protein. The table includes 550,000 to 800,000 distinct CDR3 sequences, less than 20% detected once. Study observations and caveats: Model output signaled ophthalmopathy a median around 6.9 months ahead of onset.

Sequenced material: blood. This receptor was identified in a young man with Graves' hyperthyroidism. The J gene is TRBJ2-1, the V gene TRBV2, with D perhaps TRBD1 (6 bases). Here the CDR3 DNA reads TGTGCCAGCAGTAAGGGGGACACCTACAATGAGCAGTTCTTC. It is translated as CASSKGDTYNEQFF. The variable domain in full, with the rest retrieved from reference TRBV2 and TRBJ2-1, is EPEVTQTPSHQVTQMGQEVILRCVPISNHLYFYWYRQILGQKVEFLVSFYNNEISEKSEIFDDQFSVERPDGSNFTLKIRSTKLEDSAMYFCASSKGDTYNEQFFGPGTRLTVL.